The 20 T cell receptor beta chains listed next were all sequenced from one sample in a study of cytomegalovirus exposure and HLA in healthy donors. It was with 60 Vbeta and 13 Jbeta primers that the PCR ran. Data came from immunoSEQ multiplex PCR; TCRdb stores just in-frame clones and leaves some out. The sample lists about 60,000 clones; around three quarters were seen once. Sequencing was done on a sample of PBMCs. These receptors were obtained from a woman aged 60 to 75 in good health and CMV-seropositive.

Here the CDR3 reads CASGTTYPFYEQYF. CDR3 coding DNA: TGTGCCAGCGGGACAACGTACCCGTTCTACGAGCAGTACTTC. The gene calls are TRBV6-1 and TRBJ2-7, with a tentative D call TRBD1 (6 bases). The CDR3 has 14 residues. V lost 8 bases, J lost 3 bases, and 17 bases lay in between. The germline V gene encodes CDR1 MNHNS and CDR2 SASEGT.

J is TRBJ1-4 and V is TRBV12-5; 8 nucleotides align to TRBD1. The CDR3 is 15 residues long. V lost 6 bases, J lost 8 bases, and 11 bases stayed unmatched. The germline V gene has CDR1 LGHNT and CDR2 FRNRAP. The CDR3 sequence is CASGEGQGEGEKLFF. The CDR3 DNA sequence: TGTGCTAGTGGGGAAGGACAGGGTGAAGGCGAAAAACTGTTTTTT.

J is TRBJ2-5 and V is TRBV5-1; 7 bases are a match to TRBD1. The junction had 4 bases not matched to a gene; V was cut back by 2 bases and J by 0 bases. Germline V gene data show CDR1 as SGHRS and CDR2 as YFSETQ. This CDR3 comprises 15 residues. The CDR3 region is CASSLIGTDQETQYF. The CDR3 nucleotides are TGCGCCAGCAGCTTAATCGGGACAGACCAAGAGACCCAGTACTTC.

This chain connects TRBV19 to TRBJ1-5; perhaps TRBD1 as D (6 bases). The germline V and J ends were trimmed by 7 bases and 0 bases, with 19 bases remaining between them. The CDR3 covers 17 residues. Germline V lookup: CDR1 LNHDA, CDR2 SQIVND (reference sequence). The CDR3 DNA reads as TGTGCCAGTACCGACAGGACAGTAAGATATAGCAATCAGCCCCAGCATTTT. It translates to CASTDRTVRYSNQPQHF.

This clone was detected a few times. The chain couples TRBV5-8 to TRBJ2-7, with a weak D call TRBD1 (6 bases). With 1 base removed from V and 2 bases from J, the gap between germline ends came to 16 bases. Germline V lookup: CDR1 SGHTS, CDR2 YDEGEE. The length of the CDR3 is 16 residues. CDR3 sequence reads: CASSLSVSGAAYEQYF. As DNA, the CDR3 is TGTGCCAGCAGCTTGTCGGTTTCAGGGGCGGCCTACGAGCAGTACTTC.

V usage is TRBV6-1 and J usage is TRBJ2-7, with TRBD2 identical over 11 bases. After removal of 6 bases from V and 3 bases from J, the junction contained 7 bases not matched to a gene. CDR1 and CDR2 from the germline V gene are MNHNS and SASEGT. The CDR3 sequence is 15 residues long. Here the CDR3 reads CASRELAGGIYEQYF. The DNA for the CDR3 is TGTGCCAGCAGAGAGCTAGCGGGGGGCATCTACGAGCAGTACTTC.

This clone has a single count. The chain combines TRBV18 with TRBJ1-5; no reliable D call. Trimming shortened V by 3 bases and J by 5 bases, and 17 bases separated the two germline ends. The CDR3 covers 16 residues. Germline assignment: CDR1 KGHSH and CDR2 LQKENI. The CDR3 DNA follows: TGTGCCAGCTCACCTACGGGTTCCTTTACATATCAGCCCCAGCATTTT. Residues: CASSPTGSFTYQPQHF.

This clone came up once. The chain couples TRBV4-3 to TRBJ1-2; the D is unclear. Germline V gene data show CDR1 as LGHNA and CDR2 as YSLEER. The CDR3 runs 14 residues. V lost 0 bases to trimming and J lost 8 bases, with 13 bases between them. The CDR3 sequence: CASSQDGRMGGYTF. CDR3 DNA: TGCGCCAGCAGCCAAGATGGCAGGATGGGCGGCTACACCTTC.

In its sample, this clone was seen a few times. One junction end disagrees with the germline gene, perhaps due to a read error. J is TRBJ2-5 and V is TRBV7-2; 8 bases are a match to TRBD2. The CDR3 covers 15 residues. From germline, CDR1 is SGHTA and CDR2 FQGNSA. The CDR3 nucleotides are TGTGCCAGCAGCTTAGGGACTAGCTTGGGAGAGGCCCAGTACTTC. Residues: CASSLGTSLGEAQYF.

This clone was counted a few times. The gene calls are TRBV6-5 and TRBJ1-1; possible D gene TRBD1, 5 bases. CDR3 length equals 14 residues. Germline CDR1 reads MNHEY; CDR2 reads SVGAGI. V shed 0 bases and J shed 2 bases, with 7 bases lying between them. CDR3 DNA sequence: TGTGCCAGCAGTTACTCCCAGGGAAACACTGAAGCTTTCTTT. Amino acids: CASSYSQGNTEAFF.

This clone was observed a handful of times. V usage is TRBV29-1 and J usage is TRBJ2-7; 7 bases are shared with TRBD2. From germline, CDR1 is SQVTM and CDR2 ANQGSEA. The CDR3 is made up of 12 amino acids. After removal of 6 bases from V and 0 bases from J, the junction contained 2 bases not matched to a gene. The CDR3 loop is CSVERDSYEQYF. CDR3 DNA: TGCAGCGTGGAGCGGGACTCCTACGAGCAGTACTTC.

The chain joins TRBV29-1 to TRBJ2-3; 8 nucleotides agree with TRBD2. This CDR3 comprises 13 residues. Looked up from germline, CDR1 is SQVTM and CDR2 is ANQGSEA. Trimming removed 3 bases from V and 1 base from J; junction bases left unmatched: 0. The CDR3 here is CSVDSGGTDTQYF. Here the CDR3 DNA reads TGCAGCGTTGATAGCGGGGGCACAGATACGCAGTATTTT.

V usage is TRBV15 and J usage is TRBJ1-1; possible D gene TRBD1, 5 bases. The V and J ends lost 1 base and 7 bases respectively, with 16 bases between them. CDR3 length equals 15 residues. The germline V gene has CDR1 LNHNV and CDR2 YYDKDF (reference sequence). The CDR3 DNA sequence: TGTGCCACCAGCAGAGGAGGGGAGGGACGGGGTGAAGCTTTCTTT. Encoded protein: CATSRGGEGRGEAFF.

This clone was counted a few times. This chain joins TRBV5-5 and TRBJ2-7; 15 bases agree with TRBD2. CDR3 size: 16 residues. The trim removed 2 bases at V and 4 bases at J, leaving 4 bases unmatched. The germline V gene has CDR1 SGHKS and CDR2 YYEKEE (reference sequence). CDR3 bases: TGTGCCAGCAGCTTATTGGGACTAGCGGGGGGATACGAGCAGTACTTC. It encodes CASSLLGLAGGYEQYF.

The J gene is TRBJ2-3, the V gene TRBV4-1, with TRBD2 identical over 13 bases. The germline gives CDR1 MGHRA, CDR2 YSYEKL. The ends lost 3 bases at V and 4 bases at J; junction bases unmatched: 7. The CDR3 has 17 residues. CDR3 region: CASSQKGLAGVADTQYF. The CDR3 bases are TGCGCCAGCAGCCAGAAAGGACTAGCGGGGGTTGCAGATACGCAGTATTTT.

The V gene is TRBV7-2, the J gene TRBJ1-6; no clear D. The V end was cut by 6 bases, the J end by 8 bases, with 17 bases between. CDR1 and CDR2 (germline): SGHTA, FQGNSA. The CDR3 has 15 amino acids. This chain's CDR3 is CASSPRKAGDSPLHF. The CDR3 DNA sequence: TGTGCCAGCAGTCCAAGGAAAGCCGGAGATTCACCCCTCCACTTT. The full variable domain, completed using reference TRBV7-2 and TRBJ1-6, is GAGVSQSPSNKVTEKGKDVELRCDPISGHTALYWYRQSLGQGLEFLIYFQGNSAPDKSGLPSDRFSAERTGGSVSTLTIQRTQQEDSAVYLCASSPRKAGDSPLHFGNGTRLTVT.

The V and J genes are TRBV4-3 and TRBJ1-5; 10 bases line up with TRBD1. J gave up 3 bases and V 4 bases, and 6 bases lay outside the gene matches. CDR1 is LGHNA and CDR2 is YSLEER in the germline V gene. The CDR3 spans 16 residues. CDR3 residues: CASSRRDRGPNQPQHF. CDR3 DNA sequence: TGCGCCAGCAGCCGGCGGGACAGGGGTCCCAATCAGCCCCAGCATTTT.

The V gene is TRBV4-2, the J gene TRBJ2-7; TRBD1 agrees at 10 bases. The V gene's germline CDR1 is LGHNA and CDR2 YNFKEQ. This CDR3 has 18 amino acids. Trimming cost V 4 bases and J 2 bases; bases outside gene matches: 14. CDR3 sequence: CASSRRDTGQGDTYEQYF. Written as DNA, the CDR3 is TGTGCCAGCAGCCGACGAGATACTGGACAGGGGGACACCTACGAGCAGTACTTC.

The chain recombines TRBV2 with TRBJ1-4; 8 bases agree with TRBD1. The germline gives CDR1 SNHLY, CDR2 FYNNEI. This CDR3 has 14 amino acids. Trimming took 6 bases from V and 7 from J; bases not matched to a gene: 7. Written as DNA, the CDR3 is TGTGCCAGCAGGGAGACAGGGGCCGGTGAAAAACTGTTTTTT. Its protein is CASRETGAGEKLFF.

This clone was recorded only once. The CDR3 DNA follows: TGTGCCACCAGGTTAGCGGGGGGCACCTACAATGAGCAGTTCTTC. Its translation is CATRLAGGTYNEQFF. This rearrangement joins TRBV15 to TRBJ2-1, with 10 bases identical to TRBD2. This CDR3 region has 15 residues. Unmatched junction bases numbered 4, after V lost 6 bases and J lost 2 bases. Germline V gene sequence: CDR1 LNHNV, CDR2 YYDKDF (reference sequence).